Below, 30 T cell receptor beta chains from the same sample are listed, as sequenced in a study of graft-versus-host responses after intestinal transplantation. The repertoire was sequenced with immunoSEQ multiplex PCR; TCRdb's copy has only in-frame clones and lacks some. The data hold approximately 19,000 clones, with 82% observed a single time. The starting material was PBMCs, obtained 14 days after transplant. These receptors were collected from a human patient who received an intestinal transplant, so some T cells may come from the graft donor.

V is TRBV30 and J is TRBJ2-1; 7 positions match TRBD2. This CDR3 contains 15 residues. With V trimmed by 0 bases and J by 0 bases, 2 bases remained unmatched. Germline V CDR1 and CDR2: GTSNPN, SVGIG (reference sequence). CDR3 region: CAWSVGGSSYNEQFF. For the CDR3, the DNA is TGTGCCTGGAGTGTTGGCGGGAGCTCCTACAATGAGCAGTTCTTC.

This chain uses TRBV15 with TRBJ2-2; 10 nucleotides agree with TRBD2. This CDR3 has 16 amino acids. From germline, CDR1 is LNHNV and CDR2 YYDKDF (reference sequence). V shed 1 base, J shed 4 bases, and the junction held 3 bases outside the gene matches. The CDR3 sequence is CATSRVAGGGTGELFF. In DNA form, the CDR3 reads TGTGCCACCAGCAGAGTAGCGGGGGGAGGCACCGGGGAGCTGTTTTTT.

This clone has a handful of counts. The rearrangement uses TRBV6-5 and TRBJ2-6, with D tentatively TRBD2 (6 bases). The V end lost 4 bases, the J end lost 2 bases, and 6 bases lay between the germline ends. Germline loops: CDR1 MNHEY, CDR2 SVGAGI. The CDR3 contains 14 residues. The CDR3 coding sequence is TGTGCCAGCAGTTGGGAGGCTGGGGCCAACGTCCTGACTTTC. As protein: CASSWEAGANVLTF.

Regarding this clone: A much larger clone differs from this one at a single base, so this may be a read error. The same CDR3 also results from other DNA sequences found in this sample. The CDR3 DNA follows: TGTGCCAGCAGCCTGGCCTCAGGGACTGAAGCTTTCTTT. Protein: CASSLASGTEAFF. The V call is TRBV5-6, the J call TRBJ1-1, with D possibly TRBD1 on 5 matching bases. This CDR3 has 13 amino acids. Germline values: CDR1 SGHDT, CDR2 YYEEEE. The V end lost 4 bases, the J end lost 5 bases, and 12 bases lay between the germline ends.

The rearrangement joins TRBV10-3 to TRBJ2-5; tentatively, D is TRBD2 (6 bases). Gene TRBJ2-7 matches the end of the DNA better, so the J call may be wrong. Germline V gene sequence: CDR1 ENHRY, CDR2 SYGVKD. The CDR3 runs 14 residues. Here the CDR3 DNA reads TGTGCCATCAGTGACGAGCGGGCCTCCTACGAGCAGTACTTC. This translates into CAISDERASYEQYF.

CDR3 nucleotides: TGTGCCAGCAGTCGCCGACAGGTCGGGGAGCAGTACTTC. Translation gives CASSRRQVGEQYF. The chain is built from TRBV28 and TRBJ2-7, with a tentative D call TRBD1 (6 bases). Germline assignment: CDR1 MDHEN and CDR2 SYDVKM. This CDR3 has 13 amino acids. Trimming pared 5 bases from V and 7 bases from J, leaving 15 bases between.

Points on this clone: At one of its ends the junction is not consistent with the germline gene, which may arise from a read error. The V gene is TRBV23-1, the J gene TRBJ2-3, with a tentative D call TRBD1 (5 bases). Being an ORF, TRBV23-1 has a function that is uncertain. This CDR3 is built from 14 residues. CDR3 nucleotide sequence: TGCGCCAGCAGTCGAGACAGAAGCACAGATACGCGGTATTTT. Its protein product is CASSRDRSTDTRYF.

The chain is built from TRBV6-5 and TRBJ2-3; perhaps D is TRBD1 or TRBD2 (5 bases each). With 6 bases removed from V and 9 bases from J, the gap between germline ends came to 13 bases. CDR1 and CDR2 (germline): MNHEY, SVGAGI. CDR3 length: 12 residues. CDR3 DNA: TGTGCCAGCAGCAGTAGCGAGGGGACGCAGTATTTT. Protein product: CASSSSEGTQYF.

This chain connects TRBV11-2 to TRBJ1-1; no firm D call. The CDR3 contains 19 residues. V was trimmed by 6 bases and J by 1 base, leaving 27 bases between them. CDR1 and CDR2 (germline): SGHAT, FQNNGV. The DNA of the CDR3 is TGTGCCAGCAGTTCCCCCAGTTTAGGCTCACAAAAGAGGAACACTGAAGCTTTCTTT. It encodes CASSSPSLGSQKRNTEAFF.

This chain links TRBV4-1 with TRBJ1-5; D is unresolved. Trimming took off 1 base at V and 1 base at J, with 5 bases between the two ends. Germline loops: CDR1 MGHRA, CDR2 YSYEKL. The length of the CDR3 is 14 residues. The CDR3, as DNA: TGCGCCAGCAGCCAAGTAGGAAGCAATCAGCCCCAGCATTTT. This encodes CASSQVGSNQPQHF.

The rearrangement uses TRBV29-1 and TRBJ2-7; D may match TRBD1 or TRBD2 (5 bases each). The germline CDR1 and CDR2 sequences are SQVTM and ANQGSEA. There are 13 residues in the CDR3. V dropped 4 bases and J dropped 4 bases, with 14 bases sitting between them. CDR3 bases: TGCAGCGTTGGGGACGGAGTCGGGTACGAGCAGTACTTC. Translating it yields CSVGDGVGYEQYF.

This chain joins TRBV5-6 and TRBJ2-1; no clear D. Trimming pared 2 bases from V and 9 bases from J, leaving 9 bases between. CDR1 is SGHDT, CDR2 YYEEEE, per germline. This CDR3 contains 12 residues. The CDR3 reads CASSLQQLEQFF. The CDR3 DNA is TGTGCCAGCAGCTTACAACAGCTTGAGCAGTTCTTC.

The chain recombines TRBV4-2 with TRBJ2-7, with TRBD2 identical over 10 bases. Unmatched junction bases numbered 13, after V lost 5 bases and J lost 3 bases. The CDR3 runs to 17 residues. The germline CDR1 and CDR2 sequences are LGHNA and YNFKEQ. The CDR3 reads CASSTQRGLAGVYEQYF. For the CDR3, the DNA is TGTGCCAGCAGCACCCAACGTGGTCTAGCGGGAGTCTACGAGCAGTACTTC.

V is TRBV2 and J is TRBJ2-7; D is undetermined. V shed 10 bases and J shed 0 bases, with 10 bases lying between them. Per the germline V gene, CDR1 is SNHLY and CDR2 is FYNNEI. The CDR3 is 12 residues long. CDR3 amino acids: CANSDGSYEQYF. CDR3 bases: TGTGCCAACTCGGACGGCTCCTACGAGCAGTACTTC. The variable domain in full, completed from reference TRBV2 and TRBJ2-7, reads EPEVTQTPSHQVTQMGQEVILRCVPISNHLYFYWYRQILGQKVEFLVSFYNNEISEKSEIFDDQFSVERPDGSNFTLKIRSTKLEDSAMYFCANSDGSYEQYFGPGTRLTVT.

The V call is TRBV4-1, the J call TRBJ1-5; D unclear. V gave up 1 base and J gave up 6 bases, with 13 bases separating them. The V gene's germline CDR1 is MGHRA and CDR2 YSYEKL. This CDR3 spans 15 amino acids. For the CDR3, the DNA is TGCGCCAGCAGCCAAGGGGAGGGAGGCGGTCAGCCCCAGCATTTT. This encodes CASSQGEGGGQPQHF.

This clone showed up just a few times. This chain joins TRBV4-2 and TRBJ2-5; 11 bases match TRBD2. Germline V gene sequence: CDR1 LGHNA, CDR2 YNFKEQ. There are 17 residues in the CDR3. J was trimmed by 3 bases and V by 1 base; bases with no gene match: 7. The CDR3 bases are TGTGCCAGCAGCCAAGTCCAAACTAGCGGGGGTGAAGAGACCCAGTACTTC. Its protein product is CASSQVQTSGGEETQYF.

The J gene is TRBJ2-7, the V gene TRBV28, with TRBD2 identical over 8 bases. Germline trimming cut 4 bases from V and 2 bases from J; bases unmatched to any gene: 13. This CDR3 contains 17 residues. CDR1 and CDR2 (germline): MDHEN, SYDVKM. Written as DNA, the CDR3 is TGTGCCAGCAGTTCCCCGAGGCGGGAGGACAACACCTACGAGCAGTACTTC. Amino acids: CASSSPRREDNTYEQYF.

J is TRBJ2-7 and V is TRBV4-1; no definite D call. This CDR3 region has 13 residues. Per germline, CDR1 MGHRA and CDR2 YSYEKL. With 1 base removed from V and 5 bases from J, the gap between germline ends came to 9 bases. This CDR3 reads CASSQGRTNEQYF. In nucleotides, the CDR3 is TGCGCCAGCAGCCAAGGTAGGACGAACGAGCAGTACTTC.

The rearrangement links TRBV6-5 to TRBJ1-2; the D is unclear. This CDR3 has 12 residues. Trimming removed 5 bases from V and 2 bases from J, with 6 bases in between. The germline CDR1 and CDR2 sequences are MNHEY and SVGAGI. Here the CDR3 DNA reads TGTGCCAGCAGTGAATCCAACTATGGCTACACCTTC. Protein sequence: CASSESNYGYTF.

The V call is TRBV30, the J call TRBJ2-4; D remains ambiguous. CDR1 is GTSNPN and CDR2 is SVGIG in the germline V gene (reference sequence). With 2 bases removed from V and 8 bases from J, the gap between germline ends came to 7 bases. The CDR3 is 11 residues long. CDR3 residues: CAWSLGDIQYF. The CDR3 nucleotides are TGTGCCTGGAGTCTAGGAGACATTCAGTACTTC.

This rearrangement joins TRBV6-4 to TRBJ2-5, with D perhaps matching TRBD2 (5 bases). The CDR3 covers 19 residues. V gave up 3 bases and J gave up 2 bases, with 25 bases separating them. Germline CDR1 reads MRHNA; CDR2 reads SNTAGT. CDR3 loop: CASSEALDWLGYLQETQYF. The CDR3 DNA is TGTGCCAGCAGTGAGGCCCTGGACTGGTTGGGTTATCTTCAAGAGACCCAGTACTTC.

Of note for this clone: The same CDR3 is also encoded by other DNA sequences in this sample. The genes are TRBV9 and TRBJ2-2; D perhaps matches TRBD2 (6 bases). The CDR3 runs to 18 residues. The V end lost 0 bases, the J end lost 6 bases, and 21 bases lay between the germline ends. Germline assignment: CDR1 SGDLS and CDR2 YYNGEE. CDR3 amino acids: CASSVDLGGGASSGELFF. CDR3 DNA sequence: TGTGCCAGCAGCGTAGATTTGGGTGGCGGGGCCTCTTCCGGGGAGCTGTTTTTT.

This chain joins TRBV5-1 and TRBJ2-1; the match to TRBD2 covers 7 bases. The CDR3 consists of 18 residues. Germline V gene lookup returns CDR1 SGHRS and CDR2 YFSETQ. V shed 6 bases, J shed 3 bases, and the junction held 18 bases outside the gene matches. In nucleotides, the CDR3 is TGCGCCAGCATGGTGTGGGTCCGCGGGAGTTTCGACTACAATGAGCAGTTCTTC. Residues: CASMVWVRGSFDYNEQFF.

The genes are TRBV6-5 and TRBJ2-1, with TRBD2 identical over 7 bases. This CDR3 comprises 13 residues. Germline-derived CDR1 and CDR2 are MNHEY and SVGAGI. V was clipped by 0 bases and J by 8 bases; unmatched bases: 1. This chain's CDR3 is CASSYSAGDEQFF. The DNA for the CDR3 is TGTGCCAGCAGTTACTCTGCGGGAGATGAGCAGTTCTTC.

This clone was detected a few times. The V and J genes are TRBV5-1 and TRBJ1-2; 7 bases are a match to TRBD1. This CDR3 spans 16 amino acids. Per the germline V gene, CDR1 is SGHRS and CDR2 is YFSETQ. V shed 4 bases, J shed 2 bases, and the junction held 11 bases outside the gene matches. CDR3 in DNA: TGCGCCAGCAGCCCACTACCGACAGGGCCCAACTATGGCTACACCTTC. Residues: CASSPLPTGPNYGYTF.

The V gene is TRBV18, the J gene TRBJ2-3; maybe TRBD1 (6 bases). This CDR3 contains 15 residues. Germline V lookup: CDR1 KGHSH, CDR2 LQKENI. Trimming pared 2 bases from V and 1 base from J, leaving 10 bases between. The CDR3 sequence is CASSPKNRGTDTQYF. Here the CDR3 DNA reads TGTGCCAGCTCACCAAAGAACAGGGGCACAGATACGCAGTATTTT.

This clone is a singleton in its sample. V usage is TRBV18 and J usage is TRBJ1-5; D not certain. CDR1 and CDR2 from the germline V gene are KGHSH and LQKENI. V was shortened by 3 bases and J by 3 bases, with 12 bases between the two germline ends. This CDR3 spans 15 amino acids. CDR3 region: CASSPRGLDNQPQHF. CDR3 sequence (DNA): TGTGCCAGCTCACCGAGAGGGCTCGACAATCAGCCCCAGCATTTT.

V is TRBV7-8 and J is TRBJ2-7; 9 bases agree with TRBD1. Germline V gene sequence: CDR1 SGHVS, CDR2 FQNEAQ. This CDR3 is 15 amino acids long. The V segment lost 4 bases and the J segment 5 bases; nucleotides outside the gene matches: 9. The CDR3 protein is CASSSSGTGPDEQYF. DNA for the CDR3: TGTGCCAGCAGCTCATCCGGGACAGGGCCCGACGAGCAGTACTTC. Based on the CDR3 plus reference TRBV7-8 and TRBJ2-7, the full variable domain is GAGVSQSPRYKVAKRGQDVALRCDPISGHVSLFWYQQALGQGPEFLTYFQNEAQLDKSGLPSDRFFAERPEGSVSTLKIQRTQQEDSAVYLCASSSSGTGPDEQYFGPGTRLTVT.

This clone showed up just a few times. The V and J genes are TRBV6-1 and TRBJ2-7; 8 nucleotides match TRBD2. Germline V CDR1 and CDR2: MNHNS, SASEGT. This CDR3 contains 14 residues. V gave up 10 bases and J gave up 7 bases; unmatched junction bases: 15. The CDR3 reads CAILRERELEEQYF. CDR3 DNA sequence: TGTGCCATCCTTCGCGAGCGGGAGTTAGAAGAGCAGTACTTC.

The chain is built from TRBV7-6 and TRBJ1-3; D not resolved. The CDR3 is 16 amino acids. The germline V gene has CDR1 SGHVS and CDR2 FNYEAQ. V was clipped by 3 bases and J by 1 base, with 13 bases between them. The CDR3 spells CASSFSGGVSGNTIYF. The CDR3 region has the DNA TGTGCCAGCAGCTTCTCCGGCGGGGTTTCTGGAAACACCATATATTTT. Filled out from reference TRBV7-6 and TRBJ1-3, the complete variable domain reads GAGVSQSPRYKVTKRGQDVALRCDPISGHVSLYWYRQALGQGPEFLTYFNYEAQQDKSGLPNDRFSAERPEGSISTLTIQRTEQRDSAMYRCASSFSGGVSGNTIYFGEGSWLTVV.